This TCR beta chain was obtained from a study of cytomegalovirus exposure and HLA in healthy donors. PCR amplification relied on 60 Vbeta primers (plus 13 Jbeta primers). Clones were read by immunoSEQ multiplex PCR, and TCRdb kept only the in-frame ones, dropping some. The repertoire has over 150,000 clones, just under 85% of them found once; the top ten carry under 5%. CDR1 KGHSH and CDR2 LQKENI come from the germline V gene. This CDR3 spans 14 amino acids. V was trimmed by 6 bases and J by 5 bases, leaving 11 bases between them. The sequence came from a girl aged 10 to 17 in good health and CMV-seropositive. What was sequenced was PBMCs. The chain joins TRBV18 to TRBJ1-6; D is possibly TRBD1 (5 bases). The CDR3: CASSSAGHNSPLHF. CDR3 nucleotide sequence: TGTGCCAGCTCGTCCGCGGGACATAATTCACCCCTCCACTTT.